Shown below are 28 T cell receptor beta chains from a single sample sequenced in a study of shared clonotypes between healthy human individuals. Only in-frame clones appear in the TCRdb table, and some are missing; sequencing was by immunoSEQ multiplex PCR. Of about 470,000 clones listed, roughly 77% are singletons. Material: PBMCs. The source of these receptors is a woman in her forties in good health. Some clones in this sample may be carry-over from other donors' samples.

The chain links TRBV6-6 to TRBJ2-7; 7 nucleotides line up with TRBD1. V was clipped by 6 bases and J by 7 bases; unmatched bases: 9. Per the germline V gene, CDR1 is MNHNY and CDR2 is SVGAGI (reference sequence). The CDR3 is 13 residues long. The CDR3 reads CASSTGQTGEQYF. The CDR3 DNA reads TGTGCCAGCAGCACGGGACAGACCGGGGAGCAGTACTTC.

The rearrangement links TRBV10-1 to TRBJ2-7; D may be TRBD1 or TRBD2 (5 bases each). Germline loops: CDR1 WNHNN, CDR2 SYGVQD (reference sequence). CDR3 length equals 14 residues. Trimming stripped 10 bases from V and 0 bases from J, with 16 bases between. The CDR3 DNA sequence: TGCGCCAAAGGGGACCCGGTGAGCTCCTACGAGCAGTACTTC. This gives the protein CAKGDPVSSYEQYF.

This sequence joins TRBV21-1 and TRBJ2-4; TRBD2 is the table's D call and was not checked against the DNA. TRBV21-1 is a recognized pseudogene. The CDR3 runs 15 residues. For the CDR3, the DNA is TGTGCCAGCAGCAAAGAAGGGGAGGCAAGGGACATTCAGTACTTC. Translation: CASSKEGEARDIQYF.

J is TRBJ2-3 and V is TRBV4-1, with 10 positions matching TRBD2. The junction had 6 bases not matched to a gene; V was cut back by 0 bases and J by 3 bases. The CDR3 is made up of 17 amino acids. Germline V gene lookup returns CDR1 MGHRA and CDR2 YSYEKL. CDR3 region: CASSQDPGLAVTDTQYF. In DNA form, the CDR3 reads TGCGCCAGCAGCCAAGATCCAGGACTAGCGGTTACAGATACGCAGTATTTT.

The J gene is TRBJ2-1, the V gene TRBV5-1, with TRBD1 matching 7 bases. The germline V gene has CDR1 SGHRS and CDR2 YFSETQ. J gave up 3 bases and V 2 bases, and 5 bases lay outside the gene matches. This CDR3 has 15 amino acids. The CDR3: CASSLGGSDYNEQFF. Written as DNA, the CDR3 is TGCGCCAGCAGCTTAGGGGGCTCGGACTACAATGAGCAGTTCTTC.

The chain has TRBV28 and TRBJ1-4; the D gene is possibly TRBD1 (6 bases). The V end was cut by 6 bases, the J end by 1 base, with 15 bases between. CDR1 MDHEN and CDR2 SYDVKM come from the germline V gene. The CDR3 extends over 16 amino acids. The CDR3 loop reads CASSRLQGLTNEKLFF. CDR3 coding DNA: TGTGCCAGCAGCCGGCTACAGGGTTTAACTAATGAAAAACTGTTTTTT.

This clone showed up just once. The chain links TRBV30 to TRBJ1-6, with unresolved D. The CDR3 runs to 15 residues. Germline CDR1 is GTSNPN and CDR2 is SVGIG (reference sequence). Trimming pared 0 bases from V and 2 bases from J, leaving 8 bases between. The DNA for the CDR3 is TGTGCCTGGAGTGTACGAGGGACCTATAATTCACCCCTCCACTTT. Translating gives CAWSVRGTYNSPLHF.

This clone was seen just once. The chain recombines TRBV7-8 with TRBJ1-2; perhaps TRBD1 as D (5 bases). This CDR3 has 14 residues. Trimming removed 5 bases at V and 3 bases at J, with 13 bases between. Germline assignment: CDR1 SGHVS and CDR2 FQNEAQ. The CDR3 DNA reads as TGTGCCAGCAGCAGAGGGACCGCACACTATGGCTACACCTTC. Residues: CASSRGTAHYGYTF.

Comment on this clone: This may be a read error: a much more frequent sequence differs by one nucleotide. In the same sample, other DNA sequences code for this CDR3. The CDR3 region is CASSLGVGKGTGELFF. The DNA for the CDR3 is TGTGCCAGCAGCTTAGGAGTGGGGAAGGGCACCGGAGAGCTGTTTTTT. The rearrangement uses TRBV7-8 and TRBJ2-2; D is undetermined. Germline V lookup: CDR1 SGHVS, CDR2 FQNEAQ. This CDR3 comprises 16 residues.

The rearrangement uses TRBV18 and TRBJ2-2; D might be TRBD1 (6 bases). Germline assignment: CDR1 KGHSH and CDR2 LQKENI. The CDR3 loop spans 16 amino acids. Trimming took off 3 bases at V and 4 bases at J, with 15 bases between the two ends. CDR3 sequence reads: CASSPSVQGPTGELFF. As DNA, the CDR3 is TGTGCCAGCTCACCTTCGGTACAGGGACCCACCGGGGAGCTGTTTTTT. The whole variable domain, remainder taken from reference TRBV18 and TRBJ2-2, is NAGVMQNPRHLVRRRGQEARLRCSPMKGHSHVYWYRQLPEEGLKFMVYLQKENIIDESGMPKERFSAEFPKEGPSILRIQQVVRGDSAAYFCASSPSVQGPTGELFFGEGSRLTVL.

The chain carries TRBV4-2 and TRBJ1-1; 10 bases are a match to TRBD1. CDR3 size: 15 residues. V trimming: 1 base; J trimming: 1 base; junction bases outside the gene matches: 0. Per the germline V gene, CDR1 is LGHNA and CDR2 is YNFKEQ. The CDR3, as DNA: TGTGCCAGCAGCCAAGGACAGGGGGCGAACACTGAAGCTTTCTTT. It specifies CASSQGQGANTEAFF.

The V and J genes are TRBV5-1 and TRBJ2-1, with 10 bases identical to TRBD2. V was clipped by 0 bases and J by 8 bases; unmatched bases: 5. The CDR3 has 15 residues. Germline V gives CDR1 SGHRS, CDR2 YFSETQ. CDR3 loop: CASSLGLAGVDEQFF. The CDR3 coding sequence is TGCGCCAGCAGCTTGGGGCTAGCGGGAGTCGATGAGCAGTTCTTC.

This chain's CDR3 is CASSQDKRQGGTEAFF. The CDR3 region has the DNA TGCGCCAGCAGCCAAGATAAGCGCCAGGGGGGGACTGAAGCTTTCTTT. The rearrangement links TRBV4-1 to TRBJ1-1; 7 bases line up with TRBD1. J was trimmed by 5 bases and V by 0 bases; bases with no gene match: 9. Germline V lookup: CDR1 MGHRA, CDR2 YSYEKL. There are 16 residues in the CDR3.

A remark on this clone: The same CDR3 also results from other DNA sequences found in this sample. The chain recombines TRBV5-1 with TRBJ2-7, with D hard to call. CDR1 is SGHRS and CDR2 is YFSETQ in the germline V gene. The CDR3 totals 12 residues. V was trimmed by 0 bases and J by 2 bases, leaving 3 bases between them. The CDR3 loop is CASSLVAYEQYF. The CDR3 DNA sequence: TGCGCCAGCAGCTTGGTTGCCTACGAGCAGTACTTC.

The gene calls are TRBV2 and TRBJ2-3; TRBD2 matches at 8 bases. J gave up 4 bases and V 3 bases, and 3 bases lay outside the gene matches. CDR1 is SNHLY and CDR2 is FYNNEI in the germline V gene. The CDR3 consists of 14 residues. The CDR3 spells CASSDGAGADTQYF. CDR3 coding DNA: TGTGCCAGCAGTGATGGAGCGGGAGCAGATACGCAGTATTTT.

This clone was seen once. The chain employs TRBV15 and TRBJ1-1; TRBD1 might be the D (5 bases). V lost 1 base and J 1 base, leaving 13 bases between the germline ends. In germline, CDR1 is LNHNV, CDR2 YYDKDF (reference sequence). This CDR3 comprises 16 residues. DNA for the CDR3: TGTGCCACCAGCAGAGGGCAGACAGCCAGGAACACTGAAGCTTTCTTT. It encodes CATSRGQTARNTEAFF. Drawing the rest from reference TRBV15 and TRBJ1-1, the complete variable domain is DAMVIQNPRYQVTQFGKPVTLSCSQTLNHNVMYWYQQKSSQAPKLLFHYYDKDFNNEADTPDNFQSRRPNTSFCFLDIRSPGLGDTAMYLCATSRGQTARNTEAFFGQGTRLTVV.

This chain links TRBV30 with TRBJ2-5, with D hard to call. Germline V lookup: CDR1 GTSNPN, CDR2 SVGIG (reference sequence). V was clipped by 6 bases and J by 5 bases, with 19 bases between them. This CDR3 has 14 amino acids. The CDR3 nucleotides read TGTGCCTGCCCAGATGACCCGCCTGGGGAGACCCAGTACTTC. It translates to CACPDDPPGETQYF.

The chain carries TRBV11-2 and TRBJ1-5; 9 bases are shared with TRBD1. V shed 4 bases, J shed 7 bases, and the junction held 5 bases outside the gene matches. CDR1 SGHAT and CDR2 FQNNGV come from the germline V gene. This CDR3 has 14 residues. The CDR3 reads CASSSQGAGQPQHF. The CDR3 nucleotides are TGTGCCAGCAGCTCACAGGGGGCAGGGCAGCCCCAGCATTTT. Full variable domain (outside the CDR3, taken from reference TRBV11-2 and TRBJ1-5): EAGVAQSPRYKIIEKRQSVAFWCNPISGHATLYWYQQILGQGPKLLIQFQNNGVVDDSQLPKDRFSAERLKGVDSTLKIQPAKLEDSAVYLCASSSQGAGQPQHFGDGTRLSIL.

The chain employs TRBV7-8 and TRBJ2-1, with D unclear. Trimming left V 1 base short and J 14 bases short, with 15 bases between. The CDR3 runs to 13 residues. In germline, CDR1 is SGHVS, CDR2 FQNEAQ. CDR3 protein: CASSLEALARKFF. In nucleotides, the CDR3 is TGTGCCAGCAGCTTAGAAGCTCTGGCTCGCAAGTTCTTC.

The rearrangement links TRBV10-1 to TRBJ2-2; D gene unclear. The CDR3 runs to 13 residues. In germline, CDR1 is WNHNN, CDR2 SYGVQD (reference sequence). The V and J ends lost 2 bases and 6 bases respectively, with 7 bases between them. CDR3 nucleotides: TGCGCCAGCAGTGAGAGGGTGGCCGGGGAGCTGTTTTTT. Translating gives CASSERVAGELFF.

This clone has a handful of counts. The chain couples TRBV7-3 to TRBJ2-7, with D unresolved. From germline, CDR1 is SGHTA and CDR2 FQGTGA. Trimming left V 1 base short and J 2 bases short, with 9 bases between. There are 14 residues in the CDR3. CDR3 bases: TGTGCCAGCAGCTTAAGAGACGGCACCTACGAGCAGTACTTC. Protein sequence: CASSLRDGTYEQYF.

The chain couples TRBV18 to TRBJ2-1; 12 bases agree with TRBD2. V lost 1 base to trimming and J lost 8 bases; unmatched junction nucleotides: 15. There are 19 residues in the CDR3. Germline CDR1 KGHSH, CDR2 LQKENI. The CDR3 protein is CASSPRRGPQTSGSHEQFF. The CDR3 bases are TGTGCCAGCTCACCACGCAGGGGACCTCAGACTAGCGGGAGTCATGAGCAGTTCTTC.

The chain joins TRBV30 to TRBJ2-7; D may be TRBD1 (6 bases). The CDR3 loop spans 10 amino acids. Germline V CDR1 and CDR2: GTSNPN, SVGIG (reference sequence). V was shortened by 8 bases and J by 3 bases, with 8 bases between the two germline ends. The CDR3 spells CATGIYEQYF. The CDR3 DNA reads as TGTGCCACAGGGATCTACGAGCAGTACTTC.

The rearrangement joins TRBV6-1 to TRBJ1-5, with 7 bases that match TRBD1. The germline V gene encodes CDR1 MNHNS and CDR2 SASEGT. The V gene end was trimmed by 3 bases and the J gene end by 3 bases; junction bases not matched to a gene: 8. CDR3 length: 16 residues. In DNA, the CDR3 is TGTGCCAGCAGTGAGGCAGGGACAGCTTACAATCAGCCCCAGCATTTT. This encodes CASSEAGTAYNQPQHF.

J is TRBJ2-5 and V is TRBV15; 7 positions match TRBD1. CDR3 length: 13 residues. V dropped 7 bases and J dropped 5; count of bases not matched to a gene: 7. Germline V gene data show CDR1 as LNHNV and CDR2 as YYDKDF (reference sequence). This chain's CDR3 is CATTNRGFETQYF. In DNA form, the CDR3 reads TGTGCCACCACCAACAGGGGATTTGAGACCCAGTACTTC.

This chain connects TRBV11-2 to TRBJ2-1, with 8 bases identical to TRBD2. The CDR3 runs to 18 residues. V was pared by 5 bases and J by 5 bases, with 17 bases of the junction left unmatched. The germline V gene encodes CDR1 SGHAT and CDR2 FQNNGV. The CDR3 reads CASSQTAGVLAGHNEQFF. The CDR3 nucleotides are TGTGCCAGCAGCCAAACGGCCGGTGTTCTAGCGGGCCACAATGAGCAGTTCTTC.

This clone was recorded once. The chain joins TRBV19 to TRBJ2-7; 8 nucleotides line up with TRBD1. CDR1 and CDR2 (germline): LNHDA, SQIVND (reference sequence). This CDR3 contains 14 residues. The V and J ends lost 3 bases and 2 bases, in that order; junction bases with no gene match: 3. CDR3 in DNA: TGTGCCAGTAGTATTGGACAGGGAACCTACGAGCAGTACTTC. Amino acid sequence: CASSIGQGTYEQYF.

V is TRBV11-2 and J is TRBJ2-4, with D uncertain. The V end was cut by 5 bases, the J end by 1 base, with 9 bases between. Germline V gene sequence: CDR1 SGHAT, CDR2 FQNNGV. The CDR3 is 14 residues long. The CDR3 region has the DNA TGTGCCAGCAGCCCCATCCGGGCCAAAAACATTCAGTACTTC. Translating gives CASSPIRAKNIQYF.